These T cell receptor beta chains were read from a single sample in a study of blood T cell repertoires in COVID-19. The assay was immunoSEQ multiplex PCR, and TCRdb's table has in-frame clones only and misses some. The sample records a few hundred thousand clones, around 87% being singletons. Sequencing used peripheral blood. These receptors were obtained from a woman in her 70s with active or convalescent COVID-19. Both conserved end residues are part of each CDR3. The D gene is left open where the match is weak. Size is omitted from some rows. Given values are once, few, many or a class for expanded clones.

d_call cdr3_length j_call clone_size v_call cdr3_aa cdr3_nt
NA 13 TRBJ1-6 NA TRBV7-2 CASSSLYNSPLHF TGTGCCAGCAGCTCCCTCTATAATTCACCCCTCCACTTT
NA 13 TRBJ1-1 once TRBV7-3 CASSLFRDTEAFF TGTGCCAGCAGCTTATTCAGGGATACTGAAGCTTTCTTT
TRBD1 16 TRBJ2-7 NA TRBV7-8 CASSRLDRGLSYEQYF TGTGCCAGCAGCCGACTAGACAGGGGATTATCCTACGAGCAGTACTTC
TRBD2 20 TRBJ2-5 NA TRBV4-1 CASSQVLGLAGGRYQETQYF TGCGCCAGCAGCCAAGTCTTAGGACTAGCGGGGGGCCGGTACCAAGAGACCCAGTACTTC
NA 15 TRBJ2-7 once TRBV11-2 CASSLGGGLSDEQYF TGTGCCAGCAGCTTAGGGGGGGGGCTATCCGACGAGCAGTACTTC
NA 14 TRBJ2-2 NA TRBV5-4 CASSFQGNTGELFF TGTGCCAGCAGCTTCCAGGGGAACACCGGGGAGCTGTTTTTT
TRBD2 14 TRBJ2-5 NA TRBV3-1/TRBV3-2 CASKAAGGGKTQYF TGTGCCAGCAAAGCAGCGGGGGGGGGAAAGACCCAGTACTTC
NA 15 TRBJ1-5 NA TRBV19 CASSMDDSLNQPQHF TGTGCCAGTAGTATGGACGACAGCCTCAATCAGCCCCAGCATTTT
NA 12 TRBJ1-1 NA TRBV29-1 CSGTTGNTEAFF TGCAGCGGGACGACAGGGAACACTGAAGCTTTCTTT
NA 14 TRBJ2-1 NA TRBV6-5 CASSPGNSYNEQFF TGTGCCAGCAGTCCAGGGAACTCCTACAATGAGCAGTTCTTC
NA 14 TRBJ1-2 NA TRBV2 CASISAQTAGGYTF TGTGCCAGCATTTCCGCACAGACGGCCGGTGGCTACACCTTC
NA 12 TRBJ1-2 once TRBV19 CASTSTGYGYTF TGTGCCAGTACCTCGACAGGCTATGGCTACACCTTC